This TCR beta chain stems from a study of cytomegalovirus exposure and HLA in healthy donors. Background on the study: Genotyping of about 400 donors showed that 70% to 90% belonged to the Caucasian-associated ancestry cluster. Findings and caveats of the study: In vitro testing confirmed a few CMV-associated chains as specific for CMV antigens. Sequencing likely produced, as an artifact, a cluster of highly shared sequence variants. Information on immune exposure was restricted to one variable (CMV serostatus).

Notes on this clone: Antigen: not known.

60 Vbeta and 13 Jbeta primers were used in PCR. Clones were sequenced by immunoSEQ multiplex PCR, and TCRdb holds only the in-frame ones, with some missing. The sample has some 150,000 clones, 65% to 85% seen once. CDR3 length: 15 amino acids. Per the germline V gene, CDR1 is MDHEN and CDR2 is SYDVKM. The V end was cut by 3 bases, the J end by 6 bases, with 16 bases between. The rearrangement uses TRBV28 and TRBJ2-3; D remains ambiguous. This clonotype was sampled from a male donor in good health and CMV-seronegative. Sequencing was done on a sample of PBMCs. DNA for the CDR3: TGTGCCAGCAGTTTCCGGATCCTCACCGGGGATACGCAGTATTTT. It translates to CASSFRILTGDTQYF.